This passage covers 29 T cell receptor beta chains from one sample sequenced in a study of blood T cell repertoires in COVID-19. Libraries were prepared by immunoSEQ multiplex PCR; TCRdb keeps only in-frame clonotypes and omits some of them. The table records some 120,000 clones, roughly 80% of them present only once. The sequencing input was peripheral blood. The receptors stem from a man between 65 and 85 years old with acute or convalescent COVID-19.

In DNA form, the CDR3 reads TGTGCCAGCAGCCCGGGGACTAGCGGGGGAAGTACAGATACGCAGTATTTT. It specifies CASSPGTSGGSTDTQYF. V gene TRBV11-3 combines with J gene TRBJ2-3; 14 bases fit TRBD2. In germline, CDR1 is SGHNT, CDR2 YENEEA. This CDR3 spans 17 amino acids. The V gene end was trimmed by 5 bases and the J gene end by 3 bases; junction bases not matched to a gene: 7.

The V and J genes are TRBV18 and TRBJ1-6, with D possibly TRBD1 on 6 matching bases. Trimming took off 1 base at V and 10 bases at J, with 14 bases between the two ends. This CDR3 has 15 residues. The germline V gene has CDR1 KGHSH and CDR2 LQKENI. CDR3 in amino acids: CASSPLQGQGSPLHF. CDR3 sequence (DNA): TGTGCCAGCTCACCACTACAGGGTCAGGGATCACCCCTCCACTTT.

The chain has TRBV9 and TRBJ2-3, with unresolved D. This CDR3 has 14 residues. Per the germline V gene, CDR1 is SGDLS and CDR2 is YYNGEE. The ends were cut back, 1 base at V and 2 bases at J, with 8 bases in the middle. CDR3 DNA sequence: TGTGCCAGCAGCGTAAGGAGCAACACAGATACGCAGTATTTT. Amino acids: CASSVRSNTDTQYF.

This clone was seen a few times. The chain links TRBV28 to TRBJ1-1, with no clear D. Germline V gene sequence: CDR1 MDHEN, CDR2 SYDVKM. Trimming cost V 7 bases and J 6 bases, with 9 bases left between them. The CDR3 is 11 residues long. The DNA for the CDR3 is TGTGCCAGCACCGGTAATGCTGAAGCTTTCTTT. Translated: CASTGNAEAFF.

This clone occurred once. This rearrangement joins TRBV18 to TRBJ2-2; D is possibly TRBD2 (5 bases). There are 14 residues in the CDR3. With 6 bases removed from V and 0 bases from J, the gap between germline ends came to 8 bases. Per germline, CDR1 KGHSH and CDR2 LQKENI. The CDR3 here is CASSAGANTGELFF. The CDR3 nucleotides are TGTGCCAGCTCCGCGGGCGCGAACACCGGGGAGCTGTTTTTT.

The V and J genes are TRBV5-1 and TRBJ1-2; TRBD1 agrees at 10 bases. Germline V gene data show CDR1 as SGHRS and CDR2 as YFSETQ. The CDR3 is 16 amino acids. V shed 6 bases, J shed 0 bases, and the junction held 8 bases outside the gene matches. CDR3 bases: TGCGCCAGCAAGGTGGGACAGGGGACCCCTAACTATGGCTACACCTTC. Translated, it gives CASKVGQGTPNYGYTF.

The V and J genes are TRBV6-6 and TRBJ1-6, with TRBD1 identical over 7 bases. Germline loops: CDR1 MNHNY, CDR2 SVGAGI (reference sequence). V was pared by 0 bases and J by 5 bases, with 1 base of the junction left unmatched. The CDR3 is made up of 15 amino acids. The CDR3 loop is CASSYSTGNNSPLHF. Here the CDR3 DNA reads TGTGCCAGCAGTTACTCGACAGGGAATAATTCACCCCTCCACTTT.

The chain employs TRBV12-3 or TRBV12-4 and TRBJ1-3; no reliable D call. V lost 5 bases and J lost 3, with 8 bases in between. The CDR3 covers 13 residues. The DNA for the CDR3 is TGTGCCAGCAGTCCCGGGGTTGGAAACACCATATATTTT. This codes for CASSPGVGNTIYF.

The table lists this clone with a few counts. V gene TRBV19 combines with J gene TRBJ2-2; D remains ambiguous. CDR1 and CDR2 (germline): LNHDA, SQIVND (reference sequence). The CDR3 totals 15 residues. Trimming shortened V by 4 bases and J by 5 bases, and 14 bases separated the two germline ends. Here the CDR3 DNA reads TGTGCCAGTAGTAATCGGGTTAGGAGAACCGGGGAGCTGTTTTTT. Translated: CASSNRVRRTGELFF.

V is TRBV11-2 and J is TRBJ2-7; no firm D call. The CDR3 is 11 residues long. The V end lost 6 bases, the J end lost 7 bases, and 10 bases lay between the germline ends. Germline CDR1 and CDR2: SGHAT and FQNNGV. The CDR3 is CASRYDEEQYF. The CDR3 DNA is TGTGCCAGCAGATACGATGAGGAGCAGTACTTC. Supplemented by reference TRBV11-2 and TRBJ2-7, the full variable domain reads EAGVAQSPRYKIIEKRQSVAFWCNPISGHATLYWYQQILGQGPKLLIQFQNNGVVDDSQLPKDRFSAERLKGVDSTLKIQPAKLEDSAVYLCASRYDEEQYFGPGTRLTVT.

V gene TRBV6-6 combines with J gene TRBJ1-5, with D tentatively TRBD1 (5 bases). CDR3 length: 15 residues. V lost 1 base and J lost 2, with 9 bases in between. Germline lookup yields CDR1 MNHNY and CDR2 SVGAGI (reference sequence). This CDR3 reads CASSYYGGRNQPQHF. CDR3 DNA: TGTGCCAGCAGTTACTACGGGGGACGCAATCAGCCCCAGCATTTT.

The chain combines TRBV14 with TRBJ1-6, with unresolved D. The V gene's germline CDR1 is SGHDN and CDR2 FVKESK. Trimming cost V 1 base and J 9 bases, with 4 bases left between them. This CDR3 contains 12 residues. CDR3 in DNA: TGTGCCAGCAGCCAAGTCGGTTCACCCCTCCACTTT. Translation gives CASSQVGSPLHF. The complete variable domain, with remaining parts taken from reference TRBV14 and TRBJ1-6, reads EAGVTQFPSHSVIEKGQTVTLRCDPISGHDNLYWYRRVMGKEIKFLLHFVKESKQDESGMPNNRFLAERTGGTYSTLKVQPAELEDSGVYFCASSQVGSPLHFGNGTRLTVT.

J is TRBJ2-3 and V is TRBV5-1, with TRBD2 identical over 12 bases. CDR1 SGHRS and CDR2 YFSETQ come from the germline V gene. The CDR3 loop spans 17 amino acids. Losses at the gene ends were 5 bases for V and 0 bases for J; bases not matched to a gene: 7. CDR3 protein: CASSHVGTSGSTDTQYF. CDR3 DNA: TGCGCCAGCAGTCATGTCGGGACTAGCGGGAGCACAGATACGCAGTATTTT.

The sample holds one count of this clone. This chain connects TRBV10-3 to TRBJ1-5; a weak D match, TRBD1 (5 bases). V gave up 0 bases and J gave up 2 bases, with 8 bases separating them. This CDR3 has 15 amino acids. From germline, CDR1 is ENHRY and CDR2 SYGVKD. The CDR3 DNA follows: TGTGCCATCAGTGAGTCATCGACAGGCAATCAGCCCCAGCATTTT. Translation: CAISESSTGNQPQHF.

The CDR3 loop reads CASSLAGRGSAGYTF. The CDR3 region has the DNA TGTGCCAGCAGCTTAGCGGGCAGGGGCAGCGCTGGCTACACCTTC. This rearrangement joins TRBV11-2 to TRBJ1-2, with a weak D call TRBD1 (6 bases). The ends were cut back, 1 base at V and 7 bases at J, with 16 bases in the middle. Per germline, CDR1 SGHAT and CDR2 FQNNGV. CDR3 size: 15 residues. Variable domain in full (rest from reference TRBV11-2 and TRBJ1-2): EAGVAQSPRYKIIEKRQSVAFWCNPISGHATLYWYQQILGQGPKLLIQFQNNGVVDDSQLPKDRFSAERLKGVDSTLKIQPAKLEDSAVYLCASSLAGRGSAGYTFGSGTRLTVV.

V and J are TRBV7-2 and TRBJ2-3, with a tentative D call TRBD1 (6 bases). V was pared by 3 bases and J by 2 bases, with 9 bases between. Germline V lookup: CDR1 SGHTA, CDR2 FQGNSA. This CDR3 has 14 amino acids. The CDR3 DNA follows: TGTGCCAGCAGCTTTAGGGGGTTCACAGATACGCAGTATTTT. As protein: CASSFRGFTDTQYF.

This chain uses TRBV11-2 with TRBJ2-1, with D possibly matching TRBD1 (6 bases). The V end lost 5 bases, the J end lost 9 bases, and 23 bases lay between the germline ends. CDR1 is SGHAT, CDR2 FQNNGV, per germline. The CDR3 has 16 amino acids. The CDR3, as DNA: TGTGCCAGCAGCGTACTGGGGACACTAACGTCCCGTGAGCAGTTCTTC. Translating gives CASSVLGTLTSREQFF.

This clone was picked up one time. CDR3 nucleotide sequence: TGTGCCAGCAGCTTAGGGTCAGGGGACCAGCCCCAGCATTTT. Protein product: CASSLGSGDQPQHF. The V and J genes are TRBV7-9 and TRBJ1-5; D might be TRBD1 (6 bases). The length of the CDR3 is 14 residues. Trimming shortened V by 1 base and J by 7 bases, and 11 bases separated the two germline ends. Germline V lookup: CDR1 SEHNR, CDR2 FQNEAQ (reference sequence).

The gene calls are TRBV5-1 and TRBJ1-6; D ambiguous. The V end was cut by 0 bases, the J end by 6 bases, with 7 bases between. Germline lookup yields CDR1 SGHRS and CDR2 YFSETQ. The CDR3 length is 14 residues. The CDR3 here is CASSLGTGNSPLHF. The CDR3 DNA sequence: TGCGCCAGCAGCTTGGGTACTGGTAATTCACCCCTCCACTTT.

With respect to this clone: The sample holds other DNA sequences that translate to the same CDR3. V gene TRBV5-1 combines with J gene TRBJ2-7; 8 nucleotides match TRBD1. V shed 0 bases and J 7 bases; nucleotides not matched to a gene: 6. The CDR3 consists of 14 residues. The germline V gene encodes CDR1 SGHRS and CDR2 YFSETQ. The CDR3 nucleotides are TGCGCCAGCAGCTTGGGGCAGGGGGCGAGGGAGCAGTACTTC. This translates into CASSLGQGAREQYF.

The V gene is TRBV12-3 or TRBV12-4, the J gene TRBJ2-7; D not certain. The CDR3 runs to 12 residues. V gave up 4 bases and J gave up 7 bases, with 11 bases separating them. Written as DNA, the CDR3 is TGTGCCAGCAGTTCCAGGTCGCGAGAGCAGTACTTC. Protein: CASSSRSREQYF.

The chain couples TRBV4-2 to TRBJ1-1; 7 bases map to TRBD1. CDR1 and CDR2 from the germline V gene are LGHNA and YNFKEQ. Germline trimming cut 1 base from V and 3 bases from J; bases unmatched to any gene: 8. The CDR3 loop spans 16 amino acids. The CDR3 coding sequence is TGTGCCAGCAGCCAAGGTCAGGGGGTCGATTACACTGAAGCTTTCTTT. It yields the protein CASSQGQGVDYTEAFF.

The CDR3 DNA sequence: TGTGCCAGCAGTTTCGGCCGGGACAGCTCTAATCAGCCCCAGCATTTT. Its translation is CASSFGRDSSNQPQHF. The genes are TRBV28 and TRBJ1-5, with TRBD1 matching 7 bases. Germline-derived CDR1 and CDR2 are MDHEN and SYDVKM. CDR3 length: 16 amino acids. Trimming at V came to 3 bases and at J to 4 bases, leaving 9 bases not matched to a gene.

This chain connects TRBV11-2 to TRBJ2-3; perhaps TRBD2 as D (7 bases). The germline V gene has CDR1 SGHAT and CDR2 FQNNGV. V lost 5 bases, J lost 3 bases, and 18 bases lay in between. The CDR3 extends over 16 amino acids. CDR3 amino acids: CASSLVGGGLTDTQYF. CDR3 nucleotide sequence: TGTGCCAGCAGCCTAGTCGGCGGGGGCTTAACAGATACGCAGTATTTT.

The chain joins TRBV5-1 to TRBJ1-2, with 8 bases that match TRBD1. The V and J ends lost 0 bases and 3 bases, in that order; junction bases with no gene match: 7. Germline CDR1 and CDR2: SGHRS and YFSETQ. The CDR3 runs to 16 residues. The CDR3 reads CASSLGASGGDYGYTF. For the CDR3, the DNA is TGCGCCAGCAGCTTGGGGGCCTCAGGGGGCGACTATGGCTACACCTTC.

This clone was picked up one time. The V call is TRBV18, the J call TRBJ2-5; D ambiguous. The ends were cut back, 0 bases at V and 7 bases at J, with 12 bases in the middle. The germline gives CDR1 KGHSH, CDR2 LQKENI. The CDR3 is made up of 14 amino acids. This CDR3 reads CASSPPQTFGTQYF. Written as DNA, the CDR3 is TGTGCCAGCTCACCACCCCAAACGTTCGGGACCCAGTACTTC.

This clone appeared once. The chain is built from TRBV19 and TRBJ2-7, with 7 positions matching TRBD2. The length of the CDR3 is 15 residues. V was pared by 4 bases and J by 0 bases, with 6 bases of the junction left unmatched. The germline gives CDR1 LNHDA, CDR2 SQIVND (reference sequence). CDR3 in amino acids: CASSNERGSSYEQYF. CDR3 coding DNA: TGTGCCAGTAGTAATGAGCGGGGAAGCTCCTACGAGCAGTACTTC.

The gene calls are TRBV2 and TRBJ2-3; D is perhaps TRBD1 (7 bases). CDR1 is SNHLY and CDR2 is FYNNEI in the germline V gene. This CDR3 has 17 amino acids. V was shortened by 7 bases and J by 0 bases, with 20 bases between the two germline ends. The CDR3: CASTEGAEGPSTDTQYF. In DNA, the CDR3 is TGTGCCAGCACGGAGGGGGCGGAGGGGCCTAGCACAGATACGCAGTATTTT.

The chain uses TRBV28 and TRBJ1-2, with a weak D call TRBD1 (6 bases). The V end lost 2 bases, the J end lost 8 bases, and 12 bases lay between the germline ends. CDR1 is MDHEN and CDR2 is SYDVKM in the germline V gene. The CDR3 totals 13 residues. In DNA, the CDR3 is TGTGCCAGCAGTTTACTTTACAGGGTCGGCTACACCTTC. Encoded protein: CASSLLYRVGYTF.